This T cell receptor (beta chain) was obtained from a study of blood T cell repertoires in COVID-19. The wider study: Donors in the United States, Italy and Spain gave samples during acute or convalescent COVID-19. T cells, B-cell-depleted T cells, or PBMCs supplied cDNA or gDNA.

In the authors' methods: Using reference gene primer amplification, nucleated cell counts were estimated. Sequencing was performed with immunoSEQ multiplex PCR; in TCRdb, only in-frame clones are kept and a portion is missing. The DNA gave D and trimming, while V, J and clone size come from that table. This sample has 180,000 or so clones; around nine tenths occur once, and the top ten carry 2.5% to 4%. This clone was picked up one time. J gave up 9 bases and V 5 bases, and 10 bases lay outside the gene matches. The CDR3 contains 14 residues. Germline CDR1 is MDHEN and CDR2 is SYDVKM. The clonotype was recovered from a man in his 70s with acute or convalescent COVID-19. Sequencing input: peripheral blood. The chain joins TRBV28 to TRBJ2-7; 10 nucleotides line up with TRBD1. As DNA, the CDR3 is TGTGCCAGCAGTCTGCCGGGGACAGGGGCGAGGCAGTACTTC. Its translation: CASSLPGTGARQYF.